This TCR beta chain was found in a study of long-term antiretroviral therapy in people with HIV. Whole-study findings and limits: No data on ART adherence, viral resistance or therapy changes. ART was followed by higher diversity that remained below transplant donor controls.

The assay used was immunoSEQ (version v3.0), run at survey level. Libraries were prepared by immunoSEQ multiplex PCR; TCRdb keeps only in-frame clonotypes and omits some of them. The sample yields about 33,000 clones, about 83% seen once. Notes on this clone: What it binds is not known.

This clonotype originated in a woman aged 50 to 65 with HIV. The material sequenced was unsorted PBMCs, taken 2 years after starting antiretroviral therapy.

CDR3 loop: CASSVSYGANVLTF. In DNA form, the CDR3 reads TGTGCCAGCAGCGTAAGTTATGGGGCCAACGTCCTGACTTTC. The rearrangement joins TRBV9 to TRBJ2-6, with unresolved D. CDR1 and CDR2 from the germline V gene are SGDLS and YYNGEE. The CDR3 consists of 14 residues. The V end lost 1 base, the J end lost 3 bases, and 5 bases lay between the germline ends.